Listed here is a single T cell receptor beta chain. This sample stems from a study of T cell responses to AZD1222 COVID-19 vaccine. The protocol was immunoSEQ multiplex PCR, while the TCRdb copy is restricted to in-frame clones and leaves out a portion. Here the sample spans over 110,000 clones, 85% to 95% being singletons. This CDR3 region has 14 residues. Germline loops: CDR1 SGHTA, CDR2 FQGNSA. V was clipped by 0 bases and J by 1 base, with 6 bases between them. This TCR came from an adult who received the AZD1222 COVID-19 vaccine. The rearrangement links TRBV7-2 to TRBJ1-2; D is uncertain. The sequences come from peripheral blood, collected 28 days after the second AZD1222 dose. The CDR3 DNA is TGTGCCAGCAGCTTAGCAGCCGTTAACTATGGCTACACCTTC. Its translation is CASSLAAVNYGYTF.